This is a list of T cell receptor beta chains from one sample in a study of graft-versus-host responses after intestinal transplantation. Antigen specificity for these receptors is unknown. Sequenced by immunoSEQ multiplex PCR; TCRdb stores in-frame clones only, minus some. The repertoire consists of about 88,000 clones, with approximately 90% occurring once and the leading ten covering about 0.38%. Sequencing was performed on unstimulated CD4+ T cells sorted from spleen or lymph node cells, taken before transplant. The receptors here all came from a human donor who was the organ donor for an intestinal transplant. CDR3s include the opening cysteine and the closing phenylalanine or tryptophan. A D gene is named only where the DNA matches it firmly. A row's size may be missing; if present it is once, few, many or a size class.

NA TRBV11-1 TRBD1 CASSIHRDRVGEQYF
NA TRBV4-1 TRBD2 CASSQIAGGYNEQFF
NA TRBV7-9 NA CASRSHQNTEAFF
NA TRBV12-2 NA CASRSRVPGFAQETQYF
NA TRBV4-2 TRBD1 CASSHGQGMNGYTF
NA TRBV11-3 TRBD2 CASSLLTGTSGGAGQFF
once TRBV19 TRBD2 CASSSTGGTYNEQFF
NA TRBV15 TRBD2 CATSRKKLAGQETQYF
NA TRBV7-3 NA CASSLSPGDTQYF
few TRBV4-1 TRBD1 CASSSSGGSYNSPLHF
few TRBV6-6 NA CASSYQSGGFYGYTF
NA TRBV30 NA CAWGRRRRNTEAFF
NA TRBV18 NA CASSPLADPSYEQYF
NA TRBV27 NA CASSLARTSGANVLTF